This TCR beta chain was observed in a study of cytomegalovirus exposure and HLA in healthy donors. Trimming stripped 5 bases from V and 4 bases from J, with 11 bases between. The CDR3 runs 12 residues. The germline V gene has CDR1 GTSNPN and CDR2 SVGIG (reference sequence). This clone has a handful of counts. PCR employed 60 Vbeta and 13 Jbeta primers. TCRdb's table, derived via immunoSEQ multiplex PCR, lists solely in-frame clones and lacks some. Among about 110,000 clones listed, 79% were seen once. Material: PBMCs. This sequence was found in a young woman in good health and CMV-seropositive. The gene calls are TRBV30 and TRBJ1-2, with D hard to call. The CDR3 nucleotides are TGTGCCTGGCGACATCTTATCTATGGCTACACCTTC. Protein sequence: CAWRHLIYGYTF.